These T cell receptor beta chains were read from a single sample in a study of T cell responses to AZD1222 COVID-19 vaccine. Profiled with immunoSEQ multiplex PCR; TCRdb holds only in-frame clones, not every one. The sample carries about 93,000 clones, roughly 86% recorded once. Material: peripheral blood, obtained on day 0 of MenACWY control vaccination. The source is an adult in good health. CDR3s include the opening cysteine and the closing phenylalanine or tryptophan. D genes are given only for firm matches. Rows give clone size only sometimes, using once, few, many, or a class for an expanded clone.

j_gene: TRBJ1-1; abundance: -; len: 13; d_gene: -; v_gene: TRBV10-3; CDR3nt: TGTGCCATCAGTGGACAAGAACGGTCTGAAGCTTTCTTT; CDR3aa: CAISGQERSEAFF
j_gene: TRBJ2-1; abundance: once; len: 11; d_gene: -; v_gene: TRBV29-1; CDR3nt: TGCAGCGTCGGAACAGGGATAGAGCAGTTCTTC; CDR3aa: CSVGTGIEQFF
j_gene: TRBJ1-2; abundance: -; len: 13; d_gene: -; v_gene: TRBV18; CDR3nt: TGTGCCAGCTCACCACCCCAGGGACGAGGCTACACCTTC; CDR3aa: CASSPPQGRGYTF
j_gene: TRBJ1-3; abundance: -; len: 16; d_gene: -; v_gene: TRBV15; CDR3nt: TGTGCCACCAGCAGAGATTTTCCGAGCTCTGGAAACACCATATATTTT; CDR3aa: CATSRDFPSSGNTIYF
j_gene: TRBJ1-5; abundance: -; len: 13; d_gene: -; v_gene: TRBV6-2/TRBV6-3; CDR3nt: TGTGCCAGCAGTTGGAGGGCGGGTCAGCCCCAGCATTTT; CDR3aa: CASSWRAGQPQHF
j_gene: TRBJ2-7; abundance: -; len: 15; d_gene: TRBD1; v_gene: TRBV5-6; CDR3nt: TGTGCCAGCAGCTTCGGGACAGGGTCGGGCTACGAGCAGTACTTC; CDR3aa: CASSFGTGSGYEQYF
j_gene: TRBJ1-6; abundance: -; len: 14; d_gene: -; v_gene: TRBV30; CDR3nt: TGTGCCTCGAATCTGGGGGACTGGGGGTCACCCCTCCACTTT; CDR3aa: CASNLGDWGSPLHF
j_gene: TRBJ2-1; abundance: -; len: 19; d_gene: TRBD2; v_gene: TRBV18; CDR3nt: TGTGCCAGCTCCCCACCAATAACTAGCGGGGGGTCCAACTACAATGAGCAGTTCTTC; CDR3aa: CASSPPITSGGSNYNEQFF
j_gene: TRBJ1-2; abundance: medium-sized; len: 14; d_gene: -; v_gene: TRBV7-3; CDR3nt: TGTGCCAGCAGGGACCCGGGACGAGATTATGGCTACACCTTC; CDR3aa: CASRDPGRDYGYTF
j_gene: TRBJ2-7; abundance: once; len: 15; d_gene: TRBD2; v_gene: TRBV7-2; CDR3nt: TGTGCCAGCAGCTTAGATACGGGGGGGGCACGGGAGCAGTACTTC; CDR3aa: CASSLDTGGAREQYF
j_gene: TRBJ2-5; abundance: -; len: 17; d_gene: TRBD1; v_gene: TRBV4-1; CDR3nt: TGCGCCAGCAGCCAAGGCTCGGCCGGGACAGGGGGAGAGACCCAGTACTTC; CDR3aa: CASSQGSAGTGGETQYF
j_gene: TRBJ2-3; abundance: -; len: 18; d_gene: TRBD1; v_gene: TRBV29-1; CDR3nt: TGCAGCGTTGAAGATATGGGCCAGACAGGGGCGAGCACAGATACGCAGTATTTT; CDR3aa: CSVEDMGQTGASTDTQYF
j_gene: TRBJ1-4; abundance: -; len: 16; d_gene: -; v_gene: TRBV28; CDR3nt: TGTGCCAGCAGTTTTCCGCCCGCGGGTACTAATGAAAAACTGTTTTTT; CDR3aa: CASSFPPAGTNEKLFF
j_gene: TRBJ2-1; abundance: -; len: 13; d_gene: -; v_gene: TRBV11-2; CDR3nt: TGTGCCAGCAGCTTAGGAGGGCTCTATGAGCAGTTCTTC; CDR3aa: CASSLGGLYEQFF
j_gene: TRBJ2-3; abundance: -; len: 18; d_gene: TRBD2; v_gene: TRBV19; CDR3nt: TGTGCCAGTAGTGAGGGACTAGCGGTCTCCTTACCCACAGATACGCAGTATTTT; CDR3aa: CASSEGLAVSLPTDTQYF
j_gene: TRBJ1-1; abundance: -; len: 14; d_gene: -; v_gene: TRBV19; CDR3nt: TGTGCCAGTAGCAACAGGGAGGGGAACACTGAAGCTTTCTTT; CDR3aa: CASSNREGNTEAFF
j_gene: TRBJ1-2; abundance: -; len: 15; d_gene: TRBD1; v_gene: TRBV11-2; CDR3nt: TGTGCCAGCAGCTTAGATCTGGGGGACAGGGCTGGCTACACCTTC; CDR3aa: CASSLDLGDRAGYTF
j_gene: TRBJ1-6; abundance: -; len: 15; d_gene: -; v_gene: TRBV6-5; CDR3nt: TGTGCCAGCAGTTTCAGGAGCTCCTATAATTCACCCCTCCACTTT; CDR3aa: CASSFRSSYNSPLHF
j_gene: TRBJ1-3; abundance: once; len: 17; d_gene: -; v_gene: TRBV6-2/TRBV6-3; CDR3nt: TGTGCCAGCAGTTACTCGAAAAACGCGCGCTCTGGAAACACCATATATTTT; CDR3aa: CASSYSKNARSGNTIYF